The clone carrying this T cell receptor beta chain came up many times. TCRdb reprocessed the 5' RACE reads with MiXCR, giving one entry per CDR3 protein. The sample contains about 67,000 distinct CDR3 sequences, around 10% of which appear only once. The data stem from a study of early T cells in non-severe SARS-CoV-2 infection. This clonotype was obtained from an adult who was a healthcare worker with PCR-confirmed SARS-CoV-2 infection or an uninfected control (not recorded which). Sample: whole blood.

The CDR3 region has the DNA TGTGCCAGCACCCGGGACGGGACCTCCTACGAGCAGTACTTC. Translating gives CASTRDGTSYEQYF. The rearrangement links TRBV2 to TRBJ2-7; the D gene could be TRBD1 or TRBD2 (5 bases each). Trimming pared 7 bases from V and 0 bases from J, leaving 13 bases between. CDR3 length: 14 residues. From germline, CDR1 is SNHLY and CDR2 FYNNEI.